These T cell receptor beta chains were read from a single sample in a study of blood T cell repertoires in COVID-19. Sequenced by immunoSEQ multiplex PCR; TCRdb stores in-frame clones only, minus some. The sample records 90,000 to 95,000 clones, more than 75% being singletons. The sample was peripheral blood. The receptors originated from a woman at least 80 years old with active COVID-19. Each CDR3 is given with its conserved first and last residue. A D gene is named only where the DNA matches it firmly. Part of the rows lack a size; the others show once, few, many or a class for expanded clones.

size	V	J	D	CDR3	DNA
-	TRBV27	TRBJ2-1	-	CASRGPREGEQFF	TGTGCCAGCAGAGGGCCCCGCGAGGGAGAGCAGTTCTTC
-	TRBV5-4	TRBJ2-1	TRBD2	CASSPTLLAGAFDEQFF	TGTGCCAGCAGCCCGACCCTCCTAGCGGGGGCCTTCGATGAGCAGTTCTTC
-	TRBV28	TRBJ2-7	-	CASLGGGKGTYEQYF	TGTGCCAGCCTGGGTGGGGGGAAGGGGACCTACGAGCAGTACTTC
-	TRBV7-8	TRBJ2-1	TRBD1	CASSFLGTGYEQFF	TGTGCCAGCAGCTTCTTAGGGACAGGGTATGAGCAGTTCTTC
-	TRBV5-4	TRBJ2-4	TRBD2	CASSAGGMTKNIQYF	TGTGCCAGCTCGGCGGGAGGCATGACCAAAAACATTCAGTACTTC
-	TRBV5-6	TRBJ2-7	-	CASSLGRRDEQYF	TGTGCCAGCAGCTTGGGAAGGAGGGACGAGCAGTACTTC
-	TRBV11-2	TRBJ2-6	-	CASRGIGAGANVLTF	TGTGCCAGCAGAGGTATAGGGGCTGGGGCCAACGTCCTGACTTTC
once	TRBV19	TRBJ2-3	-	CASSLTPGQVQYF	TGTGCCAGTAGTTTGACTCCGGGACAAGTTCAGTATTTT
-	TRBV7-6	TRBJ2-7	TRBD1	CASSRNVGQQGAYEQYF	TGTGCCAGCAGCCGAAACGTCGGGCAGCAGGGGGCCTACGAGCAGTACTTC
-	TRBV24-1	TRBJ2-3	TRBD1	CATSDSRGPSDTQYF	TGTGCCACCAGTGATTCCAGGGGGCCATCGGATACGCAGTATTTT
-	TRBV6-5	TRBJ1-4	TRBD1	CASSRTGSNEKLFF	TGTGCCAGCAGTCGGACAGGGTCAAATGAAAAACTGTTTTTT
-	TRBV7-9	TRBJ2-1	TRBD2	CASSLIGGRANEQFF	TGTGCCAGCAGCTTAATTGGCGGGAGGGCCAATGAGCAGTTCTTC
-	TRBV10-3	TRBJ2-6	-	CAIKEASGANVLTF	TGTGCCATCAAGGAGGCCTCTGGGGCCAACGTCCTGACTTTC
-	TRBV12-3/TRBV12-4	TRBJ2-5	TRBD1	CASSPGGRETQYF	TGTGCCAGCAGTCCAGGGGGCCGGGAGACCCAGTACTTC
-	TRBV18	TRBJ1-5	TRBD1	CASSSYPTGSNQPQHF	TGTGCCAGCTCATCCTATCCGACAGGGTCAAATCAGCCCCAGCATTTT
-	TRBV18	TRBJ1-4	-	CASSRSANEKLFF	TGTGCCAGCTCGAGGAGCGCTAATGAAAAACTGTTTTTT
-	TRBV10-3	TRBJ2-5	-	CAISESREETQYF	TGTGCCATCAGTGAGTCTAGAGAGGAGACCCAGTACTTC
-	TRBV6-6	TRBJ1-1	TRBD1	CASNQQGAETEAFF	TGTGCCAGCAACCAACAGGGGGCGGAAACTGAAGCTTTCTTT
-	TRBV29-1	TRBJ2-1	TRBD2	CSAQRFGTSNYNEQFF	TGCAGCGCACAACGGTTCGGGACTAGCAACTACAATGAGCAGTTCTTC
-	TRBV6-2/TRBV6-3	TRBJ2-1	TRBD2	CASSADRDYSNEQFF	TGTGCCAGCAGCGCAGACCGGGACTACTCGAATGAGCAGTTCTTC
-	TRBV28	TRBJ2-3	-	CASSSTRSTDTQYF	TGTGCCAGCAGTTCGACTAGAAGCACAGATACGCAGTATTTT
-	TRBV6-5	TRBJ1-3	-	CASSYKSGTFGNTIYF	TGTGCCAGCAGTTACAAATCTGGGACATTTGGAAACACCATATATTTT
-	TRBV15	TRBJ1-3	TRBD1	CATSTRRQGGSGNTIYF	TGTGCCACCAGCACTCGTCGACAGGGGGGCTCTGGAAACACCATATATTTT
-	TRBV5-8	TRBJ2-1	TRBD1	CASKIHGTGPYNEQFF	TGTGCCAGCAAAATTCACGGGACAGGGCCGTACAATGAGCAGTTCTTC
-	TRBV7-9	TRBJ2-7	TRBD2	CASSLTSGSYEQYF	TGTGCCAGCAGCCTTACTAGCGGGAGTTACGAGCAGTACTTC